Each of the 8 T cell receptor beta chains below was sequenced from the same sample in a study of T cells in Graves' hyperthyroidism and ophthalmopathy. From RNA transcripts, TCR beta CDR3 regions were amplified. HTBI primers were employed in a first-round RT-PCR of the TCR CDR3. TCRdb independently ran MiXCR on the multiplex PCR reads; one entry per CDR3 protein. The table shows 540,000 or so distinct CDR3 sequences, with about a sixth occurring only once. The sample was blood. The receptors come from a woman in her thirties with Graves' hyperthyroidism.

This clonotype was detected only a few times. The gene calls are TRBV27 and TRBJ1-2, with no clear D. Germline V gene lookup returns CDR1 MNHEY and CDR2 SMNVEV (reference sequence). V was clipped by 6 bases and J by 4 bases, with 15 bases between them. This CDR3 is built from 14 residues. This chain's CDR3 is CASRTLGGSYGYTF. The DNA for the CDR3 is TGTGCCAGCAGGACATTGGGCGGGAGCTATGGCTACACCTTC.

The table lists this clonotype with many counts. V is TRBV11-2 and J is TRBJ2-7; D is undetermined. Germline CDR1 and CDR2: SGHAT and FQNNGV. Deletions cut 1 base from V and 3 bases from J, with 7 bases between. This CDR3 has 13 amino acids. CDR3 region: CASSLGVGYEQYF. The CDR3 DNA reads TGTGCCAGCAGCTTAGGCGTCGGCTACGAGCAGTACTTC.

The chain couples TRBV4-1 to TRBJ2-5, with TRBD2 matching 15 bases. Germline V gene data show CDR1 as MGHRA and CDR2 as YSYEKL. The V segment lost 4 bases and the J segment 2 bases; nucleotides outside the gene matches: 8. The CDR3 is 18 amino acids. Here the CDR3 DNA reads TGCGCCAGCAGCCCCGGGACTAGCGGGAGGCCGTGGCAAGAGACCCAGTACTTC. Its translation is CASSPGTSGRPWQETQYF.

The chain links TRBV28 to TRBJ1-1; D gene unclear. V was trimmed by 6 bases and J by 4 bases, leaving 12 bases between them. The CDR3 has 13 residues. CDR1 and CDR2 from the germline V gene are MDHEN and SYDVKM. This CDR3 is CASRTRAGTEAFF. CDR3 nucleotides: TGTGCCAGCAGGACTAGGGCTGGCACTGAAGCTTTCTTT.

This clonotype was observed a handful of times. The V call is TRBV27, the J call TRBJ2-2, with TRBD2 identical over 7 bases. The CDR3 covers 17 residues. CDR1 MNHEY and CDR2 SMNVEV come from the germline V gene (reference sequence). The V segment lost 1 base and the J segment 0 bases; nucleotides outside the gene matches: 5. DNA of the CDR3: TGTGCCAGCAGTTTATACGCTAGCGGAGCGAACACCGGGGAGCTGTTTTTT. It translates to CASSLYASGANTGELFF.

This clonotype was seen a few times. Just one base apart from a much larger clone, this may be a read error. This chain uses TRBV27 with TRBJ2-1, with D hard to call. CDR1 is MNHEY and CDR2 is SMNVEV in the germline V gene (reference sequence). The CDR3 sequence is 14 residues long. Trimming pared 0 bases from V and 10 bases from J, leaving 13 bases between. CDR3 loop: CASSLSPSSHEQFF. CDR3 in DNA: TGTGCCAGCAGTTTATCGCCTAGTTCCCACGAGCAGTTCTTC.

Only a few counts were recorded for this clonotype. The CDR3 nucleotides are TGCAGTATTCAGCCGGGACAGGGGGCCGGGGAGCTGTTTTTT. Amino acid sequence: CSIQPGQGAGELFF. The rearrangement links TRBV20-1 to TRBJ2-2, with 11 bases lining up with TRBD1. The V and J ends lost 8 bases and 6 bases, in that order; junction bases with no gene match: 8. The CDR3 extends over 14 amino acids. Germline lookup yields CDR1 DFQATT and CDR2 SNEGSKA (reference sequence).

This chain links TRBV11-2 with TRBJ2-7; perhaps TRBD1 as D (5 bases). In germline, CDR1 is SGHAT, CDR2 FQNNGV. CDR3 length: 12 residues. V lost 5 bases, J lost 6 bases, and 11 bases lay in between. The CDR3 DNA reads TGTGCCAGCAGCGACGACAGATCCGAGCAGTACTTC. Translated: CASSDDRSEQYF.